This passage covers 4 T cell receptor beta chains from one sample sequenced in a study of blood T cells in healthy people across ages. Sample-barcoded 5' priming and a J-beta primer mix drove a second PCR of roughly 6 to 12 cycles. TCRdb passed the 5' RACE reads through MiXCR, listing each CDR3 protein once. The table has approximately 1,000,000 distinct CDR3 sequences, over 35% seen once. The sample was blood. These receptor sequences come from a woman aged 60-75 years in good health.

The chain carries TRBV20-1 and TRBJ2-3; TRBD1 might be the D (5 bases). The CDR3 sequence is 14 residues long. Trimming removed 3 bases from V and 4 bases from J, with 14 bases in between. Per germline, CDR1 DFQATT and CDR2 SNEGSKA (reference sequence). CDR3 loop: CSASPVTTADTQYF. The CDR3 region has the DNA TGCAGTGCTAGCCCGGTCACGACAGCAGATACGCAGTATTTT.

Only a few counts were recorded for this clonotype. The chain recombines TRBV27 with TRBJ1-5; D is perhaps TRBD1 (6 bases). The CDR3 sequence is 14 residues long. CDR1 and CDR2 (germline): MNHEY, SMNVEV (reference sequence). Trimming left V 8 bases short and J 2 bases short, with 13 bases between. The chain's CDR3 is CASQRGGGNQPQHF. DNA of the CDR3: TGTGCCAGCCAGAGGGGGGGAGGCAATCAGCCCCAGCATTTT.

This clonotype was detected only a few times. The rearrangement joins TRBV27 to TRBJ2-4, with D uncertain. The CDR3 length is 17 residues. Trimming stripped 0 bases from V and 5 bases from J, with 17 bases between. CDR1 is MNHEY and CDR2 is SMNVEV in the germline V gene (reference sequence). The CDR3 spells CASSLSGGRPRENIQYF. The CDR3 nucleotides read TGTGCCAGCAGTTTATCGGGTGGTCGACCCCGTGAAAACATTCAGTACTTC.

This clonotype was counted between two and nine times. The chain combines TRBV12-3 or TRBV12-4 with TRBJ2-4, with a tentative D call TRBD1 (6 bases). The V end was cut by 4 bases, the J end by 3 bases, with 13 bases between. This CDR3 has 15 residues. DNA of the CDR3: TGTGCCAGCAGTTCTTACAGGGATGGCAAAAACATTCAGTACTTC. It specifies CASSSYRDGKNIQYF.